A single sample is the source of the 2 T cell receptor beta chains below, sequenced in a study of human T cells and chemical hapten exposure. TCRdb re-called the RACE reads with MiXCR, one entry per CDR3 protein. The table includes 50,000 or so distinct CDR3 sequences, approximately 4.8% detected once. Regarding time point: healthy volunteer bleed at 2 weeks. Total RNA was isolated from whole blood that had not been fractionated. Source material: whole blood. The receptor source for this set is a human donor in good health. Some clones in this sample may be carry-over from other donors' samples.

Only a few counts were recorded for this clonotype. The rearrangement links TRBV12-3 or TRBV12-4 to TRBJ2-3; 9 positions agree with TRBD1. The CDR3 contains 15 residues. With 7 bases clipped from V and 6 bases from J, the junction kept 11 bases outside the gene matches. The CDR3 DNA reads TGTGCCAGCACCCCCAGAGGAACAGGGGGCGATACGCAGTATTTT. Its translation is CASTPRGTGGDTQYF.

The chain combines TRBV6-5 with TRBJ2-2; 14 nucleotides agree with TRBD2. Germline V lookup: CDR1 MNHEY, CDR2 SVGAGI. Trimming cost V 2 bases and J 6 bases; bases outside gene matches: 8. The length of the CDR3 is 18 residues. The CDR3 sequence is CASSYRTSGRSLAGELFF. The CDR3 DNA sequence: TGTGCCAGCAGTTACCGGACTAGCGGGAGGTCGCTAGCCGGGGAGCTGTTTTTT.